This T cell receptor beta chain derives from a study of blood T cells in healthy people across ages. This clonotype was seen a handful of times. Combining a sample-barcoded 5' primer with a J-beta primer mix, a second PCR ran for roughly 7 to 12 cycles. Every sample returned 3 million or more CDR3-containing paired-end reads. Each CDR3 protein gets one entry after TCRdb re-called the 5' RACE reads with MiXCR. The sample includes about 840,000 distinct CDR3 sequences, 25% to 35% seen only once; the top ten take about a tenth. The same data also went into a second study, on T cells of mothers and their children.

The origin of this receptor is a woman in her thirties or forties in good health. The sample was blood.

DNA for the CDR3: TGTGCCAGCAGCCCCCCCGGCCCGGGGTATGGCTACACCTTC. This encodes CASSPPGPGYGYTF. The chain recombines TRBV12-3 or TRBV12-4 with TRBJ1-2; D uncertain. V lost 6 bases to trimming and J lost 5 bases, with 16 bases between them. The CDR3 is 14 amino acids.